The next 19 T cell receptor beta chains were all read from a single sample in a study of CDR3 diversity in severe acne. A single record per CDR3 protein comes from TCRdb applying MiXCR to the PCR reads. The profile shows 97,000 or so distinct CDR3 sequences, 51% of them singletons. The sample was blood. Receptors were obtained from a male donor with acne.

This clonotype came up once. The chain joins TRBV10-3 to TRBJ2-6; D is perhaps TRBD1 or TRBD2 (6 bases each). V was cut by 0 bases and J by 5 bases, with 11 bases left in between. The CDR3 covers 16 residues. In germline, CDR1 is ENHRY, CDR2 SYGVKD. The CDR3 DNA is TGTGCCATCAGTGAGTCGGGGGGCGGCTGGGCCAACGTCCTGACTTTC. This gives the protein CAISESGGGWANVLTF.

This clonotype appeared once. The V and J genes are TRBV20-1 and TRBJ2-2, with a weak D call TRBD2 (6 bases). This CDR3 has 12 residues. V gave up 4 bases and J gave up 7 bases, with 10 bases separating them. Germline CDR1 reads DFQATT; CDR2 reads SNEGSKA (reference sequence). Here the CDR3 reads CSATTSGGELFF. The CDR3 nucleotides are TGCAGTGCTACGACTAGTGGCGGGGAGCTGTTTTTT.

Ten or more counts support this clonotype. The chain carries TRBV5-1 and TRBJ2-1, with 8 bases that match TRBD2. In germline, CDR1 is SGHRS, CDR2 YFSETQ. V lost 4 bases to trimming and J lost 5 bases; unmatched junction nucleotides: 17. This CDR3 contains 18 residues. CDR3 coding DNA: TGCGCCAGCAGCGCTTTGGGGCTAGCGGGCTGGATGGACAATGAGCAGTTCTTC. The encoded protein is CASSALGLAGWMDNEQFF.

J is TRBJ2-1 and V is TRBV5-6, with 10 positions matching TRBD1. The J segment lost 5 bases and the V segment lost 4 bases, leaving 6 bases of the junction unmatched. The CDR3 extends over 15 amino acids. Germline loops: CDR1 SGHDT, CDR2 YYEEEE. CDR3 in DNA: TGTGCCAGCAGCCACGGGACAGGGGTTAACAATGAGCAGTTCTTC. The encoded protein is CASSHGTGVNNEQFF.

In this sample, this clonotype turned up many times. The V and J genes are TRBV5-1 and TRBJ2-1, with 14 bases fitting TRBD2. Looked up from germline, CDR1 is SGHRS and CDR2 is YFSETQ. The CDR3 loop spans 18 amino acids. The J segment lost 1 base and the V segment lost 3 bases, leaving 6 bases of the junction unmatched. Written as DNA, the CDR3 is TGCGCCAGCAGCTCCCGAGGACTAGCGGGAGGTTCCTACAATGAGCAGTTCTTC. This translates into CASSSRGLAGGSYNEQFF.

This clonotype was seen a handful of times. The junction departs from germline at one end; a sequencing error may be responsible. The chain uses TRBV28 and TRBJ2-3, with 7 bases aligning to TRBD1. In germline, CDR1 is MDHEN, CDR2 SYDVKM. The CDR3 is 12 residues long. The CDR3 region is CASSSHTSTGEF. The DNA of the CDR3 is TGTGCCAGCAGTTCCCACACCTCAACAGGGGAGTTT.

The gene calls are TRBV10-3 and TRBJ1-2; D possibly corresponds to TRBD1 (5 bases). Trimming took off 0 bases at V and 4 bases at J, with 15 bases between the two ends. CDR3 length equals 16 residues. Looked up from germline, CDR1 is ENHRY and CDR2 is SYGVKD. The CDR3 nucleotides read TGTGCCATCAGTGAGTCGAGGGGACCGGATATCTATGGCTACACCTTC. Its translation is CAISESRGPDIYGYTF.

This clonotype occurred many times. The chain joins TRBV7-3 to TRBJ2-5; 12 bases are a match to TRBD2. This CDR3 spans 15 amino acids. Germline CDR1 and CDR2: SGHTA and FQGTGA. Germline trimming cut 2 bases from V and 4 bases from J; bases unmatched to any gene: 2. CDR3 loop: CASSLGGLAGETQYF. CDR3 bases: TGTGCCAGCAGCTTAGGGGGACTAGCGGGAGAGACCCAGTACTTC. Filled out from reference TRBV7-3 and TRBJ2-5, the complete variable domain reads GAGVSQTPSNKVTEKGKYVELRCDPISGHTALYWYRQSLGQGPEFLIYFQGTGAADDSGLPNDRFFAVRPEGSVSTLKIQRTERGDSAVYLCASSLGGLAGETQYFGPGTRLLVL.

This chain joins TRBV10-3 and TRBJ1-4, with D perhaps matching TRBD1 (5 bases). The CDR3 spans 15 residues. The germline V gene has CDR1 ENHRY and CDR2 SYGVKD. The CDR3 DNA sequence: TGTGCTTCAGCAAAGGGGCCTACGACTAATGAAAAACTGTTTTTT. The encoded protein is CASAKGPTTNEKLFF.

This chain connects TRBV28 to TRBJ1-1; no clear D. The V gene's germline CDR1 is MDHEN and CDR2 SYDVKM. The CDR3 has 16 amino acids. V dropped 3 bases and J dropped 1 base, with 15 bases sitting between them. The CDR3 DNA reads TGTGCCAGCAGTTTCTTCCCGGCCCAGCAGAACACTGAAGCTTTCTTT. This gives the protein CASSFFPAQQNTEAFF.

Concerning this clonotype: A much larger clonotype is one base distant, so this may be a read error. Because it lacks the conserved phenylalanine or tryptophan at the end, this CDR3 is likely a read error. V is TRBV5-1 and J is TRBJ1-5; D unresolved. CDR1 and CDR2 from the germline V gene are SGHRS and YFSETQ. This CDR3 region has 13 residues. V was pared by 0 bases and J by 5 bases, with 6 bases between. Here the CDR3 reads CASSLAPDQPQHL. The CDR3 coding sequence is TGCGCCAGCAGCTTGGCCCCTGATCAGCCCCAGCATCTT.

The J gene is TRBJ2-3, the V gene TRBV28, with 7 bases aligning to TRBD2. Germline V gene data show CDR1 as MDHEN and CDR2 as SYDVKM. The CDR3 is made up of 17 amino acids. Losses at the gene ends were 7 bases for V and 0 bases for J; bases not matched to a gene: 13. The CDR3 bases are TGTGCCAGCACCTCTCCATCGGCTAGCGGAAGCACAGATACGCAGTATTTT. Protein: CASTSPSASGSTDTQYF.

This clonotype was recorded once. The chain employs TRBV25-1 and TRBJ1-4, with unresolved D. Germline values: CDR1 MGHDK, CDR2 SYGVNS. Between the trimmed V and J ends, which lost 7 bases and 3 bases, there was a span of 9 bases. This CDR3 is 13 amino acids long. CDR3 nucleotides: TGTGCCAGCACCGGAGGGTCTAATGAAAAACTGTTTTTT. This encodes CASTGGSNEKLFF.

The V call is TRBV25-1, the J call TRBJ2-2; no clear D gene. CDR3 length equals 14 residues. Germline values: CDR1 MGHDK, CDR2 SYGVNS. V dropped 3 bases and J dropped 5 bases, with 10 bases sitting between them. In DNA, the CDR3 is TGTGCCAGCAGTGACTACCTAGGGACCGGGGAGCTGTTTTTT. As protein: CASSDYLGTGELFF. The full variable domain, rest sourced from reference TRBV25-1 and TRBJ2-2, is EADIYQTPRYLVIGTGKKITLECSQTMGHDKMYWYQQDPGMELHLIHYSYGVNSTEKGDLSSESTVSRIRTEHFPLTLESARPSHTSQYLCASSDYLGTGELFFGEGSRLTVL.

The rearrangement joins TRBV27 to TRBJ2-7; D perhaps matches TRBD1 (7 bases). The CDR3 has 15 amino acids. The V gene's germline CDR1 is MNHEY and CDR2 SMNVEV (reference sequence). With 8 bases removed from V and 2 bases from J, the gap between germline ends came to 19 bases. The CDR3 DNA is TGTGCCAGCGGGGGCGGGGCAGGGGGGCCCTACGAGCAGTACTTC. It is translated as CASGGGAGGPYEQYF.

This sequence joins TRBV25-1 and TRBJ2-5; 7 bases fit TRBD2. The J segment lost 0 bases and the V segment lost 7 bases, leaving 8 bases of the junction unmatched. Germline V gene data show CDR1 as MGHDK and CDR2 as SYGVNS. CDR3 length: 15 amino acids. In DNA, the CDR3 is TGTGCCAGCACCTATGGCCTAGCGGACCAAGAGACCCAGTACTTC. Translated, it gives CASTYGLADQETQYF.

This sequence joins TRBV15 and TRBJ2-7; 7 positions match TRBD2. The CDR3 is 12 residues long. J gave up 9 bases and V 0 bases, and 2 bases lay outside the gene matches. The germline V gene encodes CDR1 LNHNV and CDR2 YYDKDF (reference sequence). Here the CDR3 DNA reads TGTGCCACCAGCAGAGAAACGGGAGGGCAGTACTTC. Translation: CATSRETGGQYF.

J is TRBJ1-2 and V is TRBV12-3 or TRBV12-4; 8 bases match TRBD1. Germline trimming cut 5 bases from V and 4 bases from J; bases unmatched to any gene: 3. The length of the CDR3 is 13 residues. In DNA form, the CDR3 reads TGTGCCAGCAGTATCGACAGGGGCTATGGCTACACCTTC. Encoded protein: CASSIDRGYGYTF.

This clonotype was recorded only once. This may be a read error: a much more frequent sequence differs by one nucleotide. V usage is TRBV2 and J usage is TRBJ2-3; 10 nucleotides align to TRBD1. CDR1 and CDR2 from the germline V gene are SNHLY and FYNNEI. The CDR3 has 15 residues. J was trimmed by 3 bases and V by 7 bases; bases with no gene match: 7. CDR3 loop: CASTRTGGGTDTQYF. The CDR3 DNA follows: TGTGCCAGCACTCGGACAGGGGGGGGGACAGATACGCAGTATTTT.